This entry is about one T cell receptor beta chain. The antigen this receptor binds is unknown. There are no base qualities to consult, and no much larger clone falls within one base. The sample belongs to a study of OX40 agonist ivuxolimab in advanced cancers. About the investigation overall: The costimulatory receptor OX40 (CD134) was targeted by ivuxolimab, a fully human IgG2 agonistic monoclonal antibody. Intravenous ivuxolimab was administered to patients every 2 weeks at six dose levels: 0.01, 0.1, 0.3, 1.5, 3 and 10 mg/kg. Of the roughly 52 patients in dose escalation, 19 had hepatocellular carcinoma, around 15 had melanoma, 9 had renal cell carcinoma and 9 had head and neck cancer. In the dose-escalation cohort, 70% to 85% of patients were male, and the mean age was around 65 years with a range of about 20 to 80. Patients were allowed to have had prior anti-PD-1, anti-PD-L1 or anti-CTLA-4 therapy, and 30% to 40% of the dose-escalation patients had previously received checkpoint inhibitors. Three dose-escalation patients achieved partial responses, one with hepatocellular carcinoma and two with cutaneous melanoma. Peripheral TCRbeta sequencing aimed to test whether ivuxolimab altered TCR sequence diversity and caused clonal T-cell expansion. The paper covers the monotherapy dose-escalation part of the phase I ivuxolimab trial, which included N of about 50 patients. What the authors observed across the whole study: Partial responders in the 0.1-3.0 mg/kg groups had among the lowest normalized peripheral clonal expansion, especially among CD8+ T cells. At doses of 0.1 to 3.0 mg/kg, clonal expansion of both CD4+ and CD8+ T cells in blood was seen between baseline and week 6. Antigen specificity was not determined for the clonally expanded peripheral T cells. After ivuxolimab, expanded clones were on average more numerous among CD8+ T cells than among CD4+ T cells. Low levels of normalized T-cell clonal expansion were also seen in some nonresponding patients.

Genomic DNA was isolated from the sorted cells so that the TCRbeta CDR3 region could be sequenced. The immunoSEQ Assay was used for sequencing of TCRbeta CDR3 regions. TCRdb took this table from immuneACCESS and kept in-frame rearrangements with V and J called. Such tables lack part of the clones; where checked against another copy, unresolved V genes explain under half of the gap, and the rest is unexplained. This sample is represented by roughly 92,000 clones; around 88% of them were singletons. Of the sample, approximately 1.5% falls within the top ten clones. V and J lose 6 bases and 5 bases, and a span of 11 bases separates them. The germline V gene encodes CDR1 MNHNS and CDR2 SASEGT. The CDR3 has 13 amino acids, counting the end cysteine and phenylalanine. Of all the DNA, just the CDR3 is kept, 39 bases in frame from base 1. The trial excluded patients who had a history of autoimmune disease or were on systemic immunosuppression. Peripheral blood for TCR sequencing was collected from all dose cohorts at baseline, on cycle 4 day 1, and on cycle 7 day 1. Samples came from an open-label, multicenter, first-in-human phase I dose-escalation trial of ivuxolimab. Adults with locally advanced or metastatic melanoma, renal cell, hepatocellular, or head and neck squamous cell carcinoma were enrolled in the trial. Before TCR sequencing, CD4+ T cells and CD8+ T cells were sorted from peripheral blood as separate populations.

The V and J genes are TRBV6-1 and TRBJ1-5, with the D gene too uncertain to name. The source of this sequence is an adult with an advanced solid tumor such as melanoma, head and neck, liver or kidney cancer. The source material was CD4+ or CD8+ T cells sorted from blood, sampled in a trial of the OX40 agonist ivuxolimab. The sequence in DNA is TGTGCCAGCAGATCTAGACGGGATCAGCCCCAGCATTTT. Translated, it reads CASRSRRDQPQHF.